This T cell receptor (beta chain) was captured by sequencing in a study of blood T cell repertoires in COVID-19 (dated by TCRdb to 2018 to 2021). Regarding the research as a whole: Samples from collaborators originated in the United States, Italy and Spain and spanned both the acute and convalescent phases of COVID-19. The prospective study material was composed of cDNA or gDNA derived from T cells, B-cell-depleted T cells, or PBMCs. Deeply sampled blood TCRbeta repertoires from subjects exposed to, actively infected with, or recovered from COVID-19 were included in the dataset. The repertoires were released in a freely available public database meant as a resource for research on the immune response to SARS-CoV-2. Samples were obtained from the ongoing ImmuneRACE study (first 160 participants) and from 1,200 or so subjects provided by 6 global collaborators. Nearly every sample came with metadata listing a de-identified subject ID, COVID-19 status, age in years and sex. HLA class I and class II types, where available, came from metadata supplied by the sample provider rather than from assay-based typing. The research as a whole found: How much clinical and demographic metadata was included differed by source and by participant, and the metadata was provided uncurated.

The CDR3 sequence holds 13 residues, the cysteine and phenylalanine included. Kept here is only the CDR3 DNA, which spans 39 bases and is read in frame from base 1. Between the V and J ends, shortened by 2 bases and 4 bases respectively, the junction contains 8 bases. The germline V gene encodes CDR1 SGHRS and CDR2 YFSETQ. Concerning this clone itself: Its antigen target is currently unknown. No quality values exist for individual bases; no much larger clone is one base distant.

Whole blood was collected in K2EDTA tubes by collaborating institutions according to the institutions' own protocols. For TCRbeta analysis, collaborator samples were shipped as frozen whole blood, as isolated PBMCs, or as DNA extracted from either sample type. TCRbeta CDR3 regions were amplified from genomic DNA using the immunoSEQ Assay, a bias-controlled multiplex PCR. The authors' pipeline ran thus. The number of nucleated cells in each sample was estimated by amplification of reference gene primers within the assay. To quantify the absolute abundance of each unique TCRbeta CDR3 rearrangement, sequence reads were collapsed and filtered. For each sample, productive Simpson clonality was calculated by taking the square root of Simpson's diversity index across productive rearrangements. TCRdb's version of the immuneACCESS table is confined to in-frame rearrangements and falls short of the full clone set. An unresolved V gene accounts for under half of the shortfall where checked; the remainder is of unknown origin. Clone size and V and J calls were adopted from that table, with D and trimming inferred from the DNA. The sample table records 30,000 to 40,000 clones; approximately 91% of these occur just once. The ten largest make up 2% to 2.5% of the sample.

The source material was peripheral blood. The chain uses TRBV5-1 and TRBJ2-3, with the D gene not confidently named. This receptor was taken from a man in his forties or fifties with active COVID-19. The sequenced DNA is TGCGCCAGCAGCTTCGACTCTGCAGATACGCAGTATTTT. Its product reads: CASSFDSADTQYF.